These 11 T cell receptor beta chains originate from one sample sequenced in a study of OX40 agonist ivuxolimab in advanced cancers. Library construction relied on the immunoSEQ multiplex PCR assay. TCRdb mirrors the immuneACCESS table, restricted to in-frame sequences. Some clones are absent from its copies; in checked studies, under half trace to an unresolved V gene, and the reason for the others is unknown. The sample table shows about 48,000 clones, and about 88% are seen once. Together, the top ten hold 1.5% to 2% of the sample. Sequencing was performed on CD4+ or CD8+ T cells sorted from blood, taken in a trial of the OX40 agonist ivuxolimab. These receptors were collected from an adult with an advanced solid tumor such as melanoma, head and neck, liver or kidney cancer.

V is TRBV6-1 and J is TRBJ1-1; D gene unclear. Trimming shortened V by 1 base and J by 3 bases, and 9 bases separated the two germline ends. This CDR3 is 14 amino acids long. Germline loops: CDR1 MNHNS, CDR2 SASEGT. This CDR3 reads CASSEVAPDTEAFF. CDR3 DNA sequence: TGTGCCAGCAGTGAAGTAGCCCCAGACACTGAAGCTTTCTTT.

V and J are TRBV5-5 and TRBJ1-5; D is unresolved. Trimming took 0 bases from V and 0 from J, leaving 7 bases between them. Germline V gene sequence: CDR1 SGHKS, CDR2 YYEKEE (reference sequence). This CDR3 spans 15 amino acids. CDR3 residues: CASSLDTYSNQPQHF. The CDR3 nucleotides read TGTGCCAGCAGCTTGGACACGTATAGCAATCAGCCCCAGCATTTT.

This clone has more than one count but fewer than ten. The V call is TRBV2, the J call TRBJ1-2, with 9 bases lining up with TRBD1. The germline V gene has CDR1 SNHLY and CDR2 FYNNEI. V shed 3 bases and J 3 bases; nucleotides not matched to a gene: 11. The CDR3 is made up of 17 amino acids. CDR3 DNA sequence: TGTGCCAGCAGTGACCATGCCGGGACAGGGACCGACTATGGCTACACCTTC. It codes for CASSDHAGTGTDYGYTF.

The gene calls are TRBV7-3 and TRBJ1-6; TRBD1 is a possible D gene (6 bases). Per germline, CDR1 SGHTA and CDR2 FQGTGA. V lost 3 bases and J 14 bases, leaving 14 bases between the germline ends. The CDR3 consists of 13 residues. As DNA, the CDR3 is TGTGCCAGCAGCTTCGACAGGAATGGGGCCCTCCACTTT. As protein: CASSFDRNGALHF.

The chain joins TRBV19 to TRBJ1-2; D unclear. Germline CDR1 reads LNHDA; CDR2 reads SQIVND (reference sequence). V shed 1 base and J shed 13 bases, with 10 bases lying between them. The CDR3 consists of 11 residues. This CDR3 is CASSIASASTF. The CDR3 DNA sequence: TGTGCCAGTAGTATAGCCAGCGCGAGCACCTTC.

The chain carries TRBV7-8 and TRBJ2-2; possible D gene TRBD1, 6 bases. V was cut by 4 bases and J by 5 bases, with 14 bases left in between. The CDR3 sequence is 15 residues long. CDR1 and CDR2 from the germline V gene are SGHVS and FQNEAQ. CDR3 sequence: CASSSQGSDTGELFF. The DNA of the CDR3 is TGTGCCAGCAGCTCACAGGGTTCTGATACCGGGGAGCTGTTTTTT.

The rearrangement links TRBV29-1 to TRBJ2-7; D tentatively fits TRBD1 or TRBD2 (5 bases each). This CDR3 is built from 12 residues. V lost 3 bases and J lost 5, with 11 bases in between. Per germline, CDR1 SQVTM and CDR2 ANQGSEA. The CDR3: CSVEGVSDEQYF. The CDR3 region has the DNA TGCAGCGTTGAGGGGGTAAGCGACGAGCAGTACTTC.

The V gene is TRBV18, the J gene TRBJ1-5, with D perhaps TRBD1 (6 bases). This CDR3 contains 15 residues. V lost 6 bases and J lost 4, with 16 bases in between. Germline lookup yields CDR1 KGHSH and CDR2 LQKENI. The CDR3 bases are TGTGCCAGCTCTCTTGAAGGACAGAAGAATCAGCCCCAGCATTTT. Translated, it gives CASSLEGQKNQPQHF.

The V and J genes are TRBV28 and TRBJ2-1; TRBD2 is a possible D gene (5 bases). The CDR3 is 14 amino acids. Germline assignment: CDR1 MDHEN and CDR2 SYDVKM. V dropped 7 bases and J dropped 2 bases, with 12 bases sitting between them. The CDR3, as DNA: TGTGCCAGCAAGTGGAGCGGACCCTACAATGAGCAGTTCTTC. Translated, it gives CASKWSGPYNEQFF.

This clone was seen only once. This chain uses TRBV7-6 with TRBJ2-6, with D hard to call. Germline V gene sequence: CDR1 SGHVS, CDR2 FNYEAQ. Trimming removed 1 base at V and 2 bases at J, with 3 bases between. This CDR3 is 14 amino acids long. The CDR3, as DNA: TGTGCCAGCAGCTTAGGTCCTGGGGCCAACGTCCTGACTTTC. Translation: CASSLGPGANVLTF.

This clone was seen only once. The chain employs TRBV5-6 and TRBJ1-2, with D maybe TRBD1 (5 bases). V lost 0 bases and J 1 base, leaving 7 bases between the germline ends. Germline CDR1 SGHDT, CDR2 YYEEEE. The CDR3 spans 14 residues. CDR3: CASSLEGVNYGYTF. CDR3 nucleotide sequence: TGTGCCAGCAGCTTGGAAGGGGTTAACTATGGCTACACCTTC. Supplemented by reference TRBV5-6 and TRBJ1-2, the full variable domain reads DAGVTQSPTHLIKTRGQQVTLRCSPKSGHDTVSWYQQALGQGPQFIFQYYEEEERQRGNFPDRFSGHQFPNYSSELNVNALLLGDSALYLCASSLEGVNYGYTFGSGTRLTVV.